The following is a T cell receptor beta chain sequence with its context. What it binds is unknown. The data were taken from a study of cytomegalovirus exposure and HLA in healthy donors. Study information: Earlier, 110 million or so unique TCR beta sequences were recovered from about 200 million T cells by an analysis.

The CDR3 length is 14 residues. Trimming took 6 bases from V and 9 from J; bases not matched to a gene: 8. CDR1 MGHDK and CDR2 SYGVNS come from the germline V gene. Both 60 Vbeta primers and 13 Jbeta primers went into the PCR. The method was immunoSEQ multiplex PCR; TCRdb's version includes in-frame clones alone and lacks a portion of them. The table records around 120,000 clones, approximately 80% of them present only once. Whole-study results and caveats: Later, an analysis showed that TCR beta chains associated with HLA were more clonally expanded than others that were equally common. The study put under 200 TCR beta chains on its list as cytomegalovirus-associated. With later analysis, a missense DCLRE1C variant became linked to TCR beta V- and J-gene trimming.

V is TRBV25-1 and J is TRBJ2-1; 10 bases fit TRBD1. This TCR was sampled from a man aged 25 to 45 in good health and CMV-seropositive. The specimen sequenced was PBMCs. CDR3 nucleotides: TGTGCCAGCAGATTACCGGGACAGGGGCGTGAGCAGTTCTTC. Translating gives CASRLPGQGREQFF.